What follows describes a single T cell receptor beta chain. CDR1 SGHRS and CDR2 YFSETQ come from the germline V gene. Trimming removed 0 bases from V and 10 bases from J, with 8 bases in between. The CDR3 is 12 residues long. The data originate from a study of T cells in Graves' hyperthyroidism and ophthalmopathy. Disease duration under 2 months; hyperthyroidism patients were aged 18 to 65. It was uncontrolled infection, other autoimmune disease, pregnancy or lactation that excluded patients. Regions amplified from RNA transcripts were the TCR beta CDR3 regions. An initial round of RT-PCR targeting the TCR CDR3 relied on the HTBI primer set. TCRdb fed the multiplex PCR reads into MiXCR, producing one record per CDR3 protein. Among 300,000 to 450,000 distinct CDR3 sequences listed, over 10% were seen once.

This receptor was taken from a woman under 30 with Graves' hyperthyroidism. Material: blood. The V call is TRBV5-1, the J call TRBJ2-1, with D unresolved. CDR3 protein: CASSLVPEEQFF. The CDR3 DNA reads TGCGCCAGCAGCTTGGTGCCCGAAGAGCAGTTCTTC. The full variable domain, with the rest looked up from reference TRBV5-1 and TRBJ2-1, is KAGVTQTPRYLIKTRGQQVTLSCSPISGHRSVSWYQQTPGQGLQFLFEYFSETQRNKGNFPGRFSGRQFSNSRSEMNVSTLELGDSALYLCASSLVPEEQFFGPGTRLTVL.